Listed below are T cell receptor beta chains from one sample, sequenced in a study of radiation and T cells in renal cell carcinoma. Assay: immunoSEQ multiplex PCR; the TCRdb copy retains only in-frame clones and omits some. The table shows around 64,000 clones, with 78% occurring only once. This sample comprised blood, obtained from a patient whose treatment included radiotherapy and nephrectomy. Receptors originate from a man aged 55 to 70 with renal cell carcinoma. The CDR3 runs from the conserved cysteine through the conserved F or W. The D gene is left open where the match is weak. Only some rows state a clone size, as once, few, many or a class for expanded clones.

d_call	v_call	j_call	clone_size	cdr3_aa	cdr3_nt
.	TRBV27	TRBJ2-7	.	CASSLRSGASYEQYF	TGTGCCAGCAGTTTACGTTCGGGGGCCTCCTACGAGCAGTACTTC
.	TRBV2	TRBJ2-3	.	CASSEIDTQYF	TGTGCCAGCAGTGAAATAGATACGCAGTATTTT
.	TRBV9	TRBJ1-4	.	CASSADNPNEKLFF	TGTGCCAGCAGCGCGGACAACCCTAATGAAAAACTGTTTTTT
.	TRBV9	TRBJ1-4	.	CASSVGGVVNEKLFF	TGTGCCAGCAGCGTAGGGGGGGTCGTTAATGAAAAACTGTTTTTT
.	TRBV7-9	TRBJ1-5	.	CASSTQGTGQPQHF	TGTGCCAGCAGCACACAGGGTACGGGTCAGCCCCAGCATTTT
.	TRBV19	TRBJ2-6	.	CASSNHRDPGANVLTF	TGTGCCAGTAGTAATCACAGGGACCCTGGGGCCAACGTCCTGACTTTC
.	TRBV19	TRBJ2-7	few	CASSIRQDSYEQYF	TGTGCCAGTAGTATCCGTCAGGATTCCTACGAGCAGTACTTC
TRBD1	TRBV18	TRBJ2-4	.	CASSPDRGAKNIQYF	TGTGCCAGCTCACCTGACAGGGGGGCCAAAAACATTCAGTACTTC
TRBD2	TRBV6-1	TRBJ2-2	.	CASSDTGLAGAVGELFF	TGTGCCAGCAGTGACACGGGACTAGCGGGAGCGGTCGGGGAGCTGTTTTTT
.	TRBV30	TRBJ1-3	.	CAWSVEGVSGNTIYF	TGTGCCTGGAGTGTAGAGGGAGTTTCTGGAAACACCATATATTTT
.	TRBV11-2	TRBJ1-4	.	CASSLGSNEKLFF	TGTGCCAGCAGCTTGGGGTCCAATGAAAAACTGTTTTTT
.	TRBV4-3	TRBJ1-1	.	CASSQDRRNTEAFF	TGCGCCAGCAGCCAAGACAGAAGAAACACTGAAGCTTTCTTT
.	TRBV11-3	TRBJ2-3	.	CASSVRQGDRYTQYF	TGTGCCAGCAGCGTTCGACAAGGAGACAGGTATACGCAGTATTTT
.	TRBV9	TRBJ1-2	.	CASSVAEGKLNYGYTF	TGTGCCAGCAGCGTAGCGGAAGGGAAGCTTAACTATGGCTACACCTTC
.	TRBV6-5	TRBJ2-1	.	CASSPTWLRHNEQFF	TGTGCCAGCAGTCCTACCTGGCTAAGACACAATGAGCAGTTCTTC
.	TRBV30	TRBJ1-2	.	CAWTPRSLSDGYTF	TGTGCCTGGACCCCACGGTCGCTGTCGGATGGCTACACCTTC
TRBD1	TRBV5-5	TRBJ2-7	.	CASSLEAGGSRSYEQYF	TGTGCCAGCAGCTTGGAGGCAGGGGGCTCCCGCTCCTACGAGCAGTACTTC
.	TRBV7-9	TRBJ2-2	once	CASSSLGGPANTGELFF	TGTGCCAGCAGCTCCTTGGGGGGACCCGCGAACACCGGGGAGCTGTTTTTT
.	TRBV19	TRBJ2-1	few	CASSIVGGRDNEQFF	TGTGCCAGTAGTATAGTTGGCGGGCGAGACAATGAGCAGTTCTTC
.	TRBV11-2	TRBJ2-1	once	CASTPPGGEQFF	TGTGCCAGCACCCCGCCTGGAGGCGAGCAGTTCTTC
TRBD1	TRBV5-1	TRBJ1-5	once	CASSLTGGDQPQHF	TGCGCCAGCAGCTTGACAGGGGGCGACCAGCCCCAGCATTTT
.	TRBV6-5	TRBJ1-5	.	CASSPGGYNQPQHF	TGTGCCAGCAGTCCCGGGGGGTACAATCAGCCCCAGCATTTT